The clone carrying this T cell receptor (beta chain) was seen a handful of times. Its antigen is as yet unknown. Blood genomic DNA input for TRB amplification was about 240-550 ng. These data come from a study of T and B cells in COVID-19 patients. Broader study findings: Patients with COVID-19 reportedly showed strongly skewed T cell receptor beta variable and joining gene usage.

CDR3 size: 12 residues. Deletions cut 6 bases from V and 0 bases from J, with 7 bases between. Germline-derived CDR1 and CDR2 are SGHDT and YYEEEE. Multiplex PCR with BIOMED2 TRB-A/B primer pools amplified TRB rearrangements. TCRdb called the multiplex PCR reads again in MiXCR, with one record for every CDR3 protein. The sample records about 22,000 distinct CDR3 sequences, roughly 27% being singletons. The sequence was obtained from a human donor who had recovered from COVID-19. Sequencing was carried out using blood. V usage is TRBV5-6 and J usage is TRBJ2-7, with D unclear. The CDR3 nucleotides read TGTGCCAGCATCGGACCCTCCTACGAGCAGTACTTC. This encodes CASIGPSYEQYF.